The present T cell receptor (beta chain) was sequenced within a study of cytomegalovirus exposure and HLA in healthy donors. Study in general: In terms of ancestry, the Caucasian-associated cluster contained 75% to 85% of the approximately 400 genotyped donors.

Researchers ran the PCR with 60 Vbeta and 13 Jbeta primers. Sequencing was performed with immunoSEQ multiplex PCR; in TCRdb, only in-frame clones are kept and a portion is missing. The sample yields roughly 120,000 clones, about four fifths seen once. Comments on this clone: Its antigen is undetermined.

Study-level points and caveats: TCR beta chains associated with HLA were, in a later analysis, more clonally expanded than equally common others. Analyses of presence and absence presupposed an approximately uniform sequencing depth across donors.

The V end was cut by 3 bases, the J end by 1 base, with 12 bases between. This CDR3 contains 15 residues. From germline, CDR1 is GTSNPN and CDR2 SVGIG (reference sequence). Sequencing was performed on PBMCs. The clonotype originates from a man younger than 40 in good health and CMV-seropositive. The chain links TRBV30 to TRBJ1-4; D may be TRBD1 (6 bases). CDR3 in DNA: TGTGCCTGGAGGGCACCGGGACAAACTAATGAAAAACTGTTTTTT. Amino acids: CAWRAPGQTNEKLFF.